This T cell receptor (beta chain) was identified in a study of T cell repertoires in cytomegalovirus infection. Across the study: Signatures in public TCR beta sequences pointed to both CMV infection and matching HLA type.

Study results and limitations: Within the response measured ex vivo, HLA-C-restricted CMV-specific TCR beta clonotypes were dominant. Carriers of CMV and the relevant HLA type were discriminated by public TCR beta frequency.

TCRdb redid the calling of the reads with MiXCR, one entry per CDR3 protein. The sample records nearly 650,000 distinct CDR3 sequences, more than 20% being singletons. There are a few counts of this clonotype. Its antigen is still unknown. The V segment lost 2 bases and the J segment 4 bases; nucleotides outside the gene matches: 9. Germline V lookup: CDR1 SGHNT, CDR2 YYREEE (reference sequence). This CDR3 is 18 amino acids long. This TCR came from a human donor in good health (CMV status not recorded). Some clones in this sample may be carry-over from other donors' samples. The chain combines TRBV5-4 with TRBJ2-2; 12 bases align to TRBD2. Sequencing was performed on CD8+ T cells from PBMCs. The CDR3 sequence: CASSLTYGLAGSTGELFF. CDR3 nucleotides: TGTGCCAGCAGCTTAACCTACGGACTAGCGGGGAGCACCGGGGAGCTGTTTTTT.